This T cell receptor beta chain was obtained from a study of patients and donors after allogeneic stem cell transplantation. This clonotype was seen a few times. TCRdb re-called the RT-PCR reads with MiXCR, one entry per CDR3 protein. The data hold about a million distinct CDR3 sequences, with around 17% observed a single time. Germline CDR1 reads GTSNPN; CDR2 reads SVGIG (reference sequence). The CDR3 covers 10 residues. V gave up 5 bases and J gave up 2 bases, with 3 bases separating them. Sequencing was done on a sample of blood, either unsorted or a sorted T cell fraction (not recorded which). The sequence was collected from a human donor who was either an allogeneic HSCT recipient or a stem cell or donor lymphocyte infusion donor (not recorded which). It is not recorded whose cells these are; they may come from a transplant donor. The chain uses TRBV30 and TRBJ1-2; no firm D call. The CDR3 sequence: CAWGNYGYTF. CDR3 sequence (DNA): TGTGCCTGGGGGAACTATGGCTACACCTTC.